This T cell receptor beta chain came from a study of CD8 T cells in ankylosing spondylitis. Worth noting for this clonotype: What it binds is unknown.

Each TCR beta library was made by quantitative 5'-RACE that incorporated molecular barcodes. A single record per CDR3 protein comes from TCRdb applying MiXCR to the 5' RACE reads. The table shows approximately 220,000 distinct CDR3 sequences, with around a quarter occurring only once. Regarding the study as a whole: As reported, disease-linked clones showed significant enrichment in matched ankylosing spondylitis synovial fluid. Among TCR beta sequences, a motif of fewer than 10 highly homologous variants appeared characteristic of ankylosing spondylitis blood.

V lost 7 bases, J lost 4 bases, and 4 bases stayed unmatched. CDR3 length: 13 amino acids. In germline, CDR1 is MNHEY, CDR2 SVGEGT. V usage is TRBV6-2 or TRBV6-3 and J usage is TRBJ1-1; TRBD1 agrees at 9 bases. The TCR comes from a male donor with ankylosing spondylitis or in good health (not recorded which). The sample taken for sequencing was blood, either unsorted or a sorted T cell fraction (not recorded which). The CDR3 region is CASTGQGSTEAFF. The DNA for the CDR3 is TGTGCCAGCACCGGACAGGGGAGCACTGAAGCTTTCTTT.